The 22 T cell receptor beta chains below were found in one sample sequenced in a study of vaccination and CD4 T cells after COVID-19. As for treatment: roughly 10-day PBMC culture with coronavirus spike peptide pools or control peptides (ViraFEST assay). With the Oncomine TCR Beta short-read assay, DNA from cultured CD4+ T cells was sequenced. TCRdb reprocessed the PCR reads via MiXCR and lists one record per CDR3 protein. Here the sample spans 10,000 to 15,000 distinct CDR3 sequences, roughly 60% being singletons. For these TCRs, the target antigens are not known. Sequencing was performed on CD4+ T cells from blood, cultured in vitro. These receptors came from a human donor who had recovered from COVID-19.

This clonotype has a single count. One end of the junction fails to match germline, which may point to a read error. The chain combines TRBV28 with TRBJ1-2; TRBD1 aligns across 8 bases. There are 18 residues in the CDR3. Germline CDR1 and CDR2: MDHEN and SYDVKM. The CDR3 nucleotides are TGTGCCAGTACAACACCCTCCCGAGGCAGGGGGCGGGCCTATGGTTACACCTTC. It is translated as CASTTPSRGRGRAYGYTF.

This chain joins TRBV10-3 and TRBJ2-7; D is possibly TRBD1 or TRBD2 (7 bases each). Germline lookup yields CDR1 ENHRY and CDR2 SYGVKD. The CDR3 contains 16 residues. V was pared by 0 bases and J by 3 bases, with 15 bases between. In DNA form, the CDR3 reads TGTGCCATCAGTGAGTCAGGGGGCGGGAGAGGCTACGAGCAGTACTTC. Translated: CAISESGGGRGYEQYF.

This clonotype is large by share. The chain is built from TRBV10-3 and TRBJ1-4; no clear D gene. From germline, CDR1 is ENHRY and CDR2 SYGVKD. There are 12 residues in the CDR3. The V and J ends lost 3 bases and 11 bases respectively, with 10 bases between them. The CDR3 is CAISEEGTKLFF. The CDR3 region has the DNA TGTGCCATCAGTGAAGAGGGTACGAAACTGTTTTTT.

This clonotype has a single count. CDR3 coding DNA: TGTGCCAGCAGCCGTCGGGCCAGCGGGAGTTCGGGAGATACGCAGTATTTT. It codes for CASSRRASGSSGDTQYF. This chain uses TRBV7-3 with TRBJ2-3; 8 nucleotides agree with TRBD2. Per the germline V gene, CDR1 is SGHTA and CDR2 is FQGTGA. V was pared by 5 bases and J by 5 bases, with 15 bases of the junction left unmatched. There are 17 residues in the CDR3.

The chain uses TRBV10-1 and TRBJ1-6; 7 nucleotides align to TRBD1. Per germline, CDR1 WNHNN and CDR2 SYGVQD (reference sequence). The V and J ends lost 6 bases and 6 bases, in that order; junction bases with no gene match: 2. The CDR3 sequence is 13 residues long. CDR3 nucleotides: TGCGCCAGCAGCCGGGACAGTAATTCACCCCTCCACTTT. Protein product: CASSRDSNSPLHF.

V is TRBV6-2 or TRBV6-3 and J is TRBJ2-3, with D possibly matching TRBD2 (5 bases). The CDR3 consists of 15 residues. V was cut by 6 bases and J by 3 bases, with 16 bases left in between. Germline CDR1 is MNHEY and CDR2 is SVGEGT. The CDR3 region is CASSATTRGTDTQYF. The CDR3 nucleotides are TGTGCCAGCAGCGCTACCACGAGAGGGACAGATACGCAGTATTTT.

This chain joins TRBV28 and TRBJ2-5; 15 positions match TRBD2. Germline CDR1 and CDR2: MDHEN and SYDVKM. J lost 3 bases, V lost 6 bases, and 5 bases had no gene match. This CDR3 spans 16 amino acids. CDR3 bases: TGTGCCAGCAGCCCCAGGACTAGCGGGAGGGAAGAGACCCAGTACTTC. Translated: CASSPRTSGREETQYF. Full variable domain (outside the CDR3, taken from reference TRBV28 and TRBJ2-5): DVKVTQSSRYLVKRTGEKVFLECVQDMDHENMFWYRQDPGLGLRLIYFSYDVKMKEKGDIPEGYSVSREKKERFSLILESASTNQTSMYLCASSPRTSGREETQYFGPGTRLLVL.

The J gene is TRBJ2-7, the V gene TRBV20-1, with 7 bases lining up with TRBD1. V gave up 3 bases and J gave up 6 bases; unmatched junction bases: 5. The CDR3 length is 12 residues. Germline CDR1 and CDR2: DFQATT and SNEGSKA (reference sequence). The CDR3 loop reads CSARVQGSEQYF. In nucleotides, the CDR3 is TGCAGTGCTAGGGTACAGGGGTCCGAGCAGTACTTC.

V and J are TRBV7-9 and TRBJ1-5; D not resolved. Per germline, CDR1 SEHNR and CDR2 FQNEAQ (reference sequence). Trimming pared 3 bases from V and 4 bases from J, leaving 7 bases between. The CDR3 contains 13 residues. The CDR3 region is CASSFQENQPQHF. The CDR3 DNA is TGTGCCAGCAGCTTCCAGGAAAATCAGCCCCAGCATTTT.

This clonotype was recorded a few times. The chain has TRBV27 and TRBJ2-3, with TRBD2 matching 9 bases. Germline CDR1 MNHEY, CDR2 SMNVEV (reference sequence). There are 15 residues in the CDR3. Germline trimming cut 2 bases from V and 7 bases from J; bases unmatched to any gene: 7. Written as DNA, the CDR3 is TGTGCCAGCAGTTTAGTTAGCGGGAGTCTCCATACGCAGTATTTT. Its protein is CASSLVSGSLHTQYF.

This chain joins TRBV20-1 and TRBJ2-1, with TRBD1 matching 8 bases. The tail of the sequence fits TRBJ2-7 better, so the J call may be wrong. This CDR3 has 15 amino acids. The germline gives CDR1 DFQATT, CDR2 SNEGSKA (reference sequence). Written as DNA, the CDR3 is TGCAGTGCTAGAGATAGGCAGGGGGCTTCGGTGGAGCAGTACTTC. This translates into CSARDRQGASVEQYF.

J is TRBJ2-1 and V is TRBV19; 13 positions match TRBD2. Trimming removed 6 bases from V and 8 bases from J; junction bases left unmatched: 4. In germline, CDR1 is LNHDA, CDR2 SQIVND (reference sequence). This CDR3 region has 14 residues. The CDR3 bases are TGTGCCAGTAGGGGACTAGCGGGATCTGATGAGCAGTTCTTC. It specifies CASRGLAGSDEQFF. Full variable domain (outside the CDR3, taken from reference TRBV19 and TRBJ2-1): DGGITQSPKYLFRKEGQNVTLSCEQNLNHDAMYWYRQDPGQGLRLIYYSQIVNDFQKGDIAEGYSVSREKKESFPLTVTSAQKNPTAFYLCASRGLAGSDEQFFGPGTRLTVL.

This clonotype was observed a handful of times. The rearrangement links TRBV24-1 to TRBJ1-2, with D unresolved. This CDR3 comprises 12 residues. V lost 1 base, J lost 8 bases, and 7 bases lay in between. Per the germline V gene, CDR1 is KGHDR and CDR2 is SFDVKD. CDR3 protein: CATSDFQEGYTF. CDR3 DNA sequence: TGTGCCACCAGTGATTTCCAGGAAGGCTACACCTTC.

This clonotype was counted a few times. The genes are TRBV7-2 and TRBJ1-3; 9 positions agree with TRBD1. The CDR3 totals 14 residues. V shed 5 bases and J 4 bases; nucleotides not matched to a gene: 3. CDR1 is SGHTA, CDR2 FQGNSA, per germline. CDR3 in amino acids: CASSTDRGGNTIYF. CDR3 DNA: TGTGCCAGCAGCACGGACAGGGGAGGAAACACCATATATTTT.

J is TRBJ2-7 and V is TRBV7-2, with 13 bases identical to TRBD2. Trimming at V came to 5 bases and at J to 7 bases, leaving 8 bases not matched to a gene. The CDR3 runs 15 residues. From germline, CDR1 is SGHTA and CDR2 FQGNSA. DNA for the CDR3: TGTGCCAGCAGCCCTAGGGTGGGACTAGCGGGAGAGCAGTACTTC. Amino acid sequence: CASSPRVGLAGEQYF.

This clonotype was detected only a few times. The chain employs TRBV20-1 and TRBJ2-2, with TRBD2 as a possible D gene (6 bases). The length of the CDR3 is 15 residues. V gave up 6 bases and J gave up 5 bases, with 19 bases separating them. In germline, CDR1 is DFQATT, CDR2 SNEGSKA (reference sequence). The CDR3 is CSASLSGERTGELFF. DNA for the CDR3: TGCAGTGCCAGTTTATCGGGAGAACGAACCGGGGAGCTGTTTTTT.

The chain employs TRBV7-2 and TRBJ2-2; D remains ambiguous. Looked up from germline, CDR1 is SGHTA and CDR2 is FQGNSA. The CDR3 is made up of 13 amino acids. V lost 6 bases, J lost 4 bases, and 9 bases lay in between. The chain's CDR3 is CASSERPTGELFF. CDR3 coding DNA: TGTGCCAGCAGTGAACGACCCACCGGGGAGCTGTTTTTT.

V is TRBV6-1 and J is TRBJ2-3; the match to TRBD1 covers 9 bases. This CDR3 has 13 amino acids. V was clipped by 6 bases and J by 5 bases; unmatched bases: 3. CDR1 and CDR2 from the germline V gene are MNHNS and SASEGT. For the CDR3, the DNA is TGTGCCAGCAGACAGGGGGCGCAAGATACGCAGTATTTT. Protein: CASRQGAQDTQYF.

The chain is built from TRBV20-1 and TRBJ1-5; the D is unclear. CDR3 size: 13 residues. The V end was cut by 3 bases, the J end by 0 bases, with 6 bases between. The germline V gene encodes CDR1 DFQATT and CDR2 SNEGSKA (reference sequence). CDR3 amino acids: CSARTDSNQPQHF. DNA of the CDR3: TGCAGTGCTAGGACGGATAGCAATCAGCCCCAGCATTTT.

This clonotype was observed a few times. This chain connects TRBV20-1 to TRBJ1-4; D gene unclear. Germline assignment: CDR1 DFQATT and CDR2 SNEGSKA (reference sequence). The CDR3 is 13 residues long. The V gene lost 6 bases and the J gene lost 8 bases, with 16 bases spanning the gap. The CDR3 spells CSALHQIGEKLFF. In DNA form, the CDR3 reads TGCAGTGCGTTACATCAAATTGGGGAAAAACTGTTTTTT.

There are a few counts of this clonotype. This chain uses TRBV29-1 with TRBJ1-2; no clear D. V lost 3 bases, J lost 8 bases, and 13 bases lay in between. The CDR3 consists of 12 residues. Germline lookup yields CDR1 SQVTM and CDR2 ANQGSEA. The CDR3: CSVDGWGDGYTF. The DNA of the CDR3 is TGCAGCGTTGACGGTTGGGGAGACGGCTACACCTTC.

In this sample, this clonotype is medium-sized. The rearrangement links TRBV12-2 to TRBJ2-1; no check of the table's D call, TRBD2, against the DNA was made. TRBV12-2 is noted as a pseudogene. The CDR3 is 15 amino acids. The CDR3 sequence: CASRVRGPRYNEQFF. CDR3 DNA sequence: TGTGCAAGTCGCGTTCGTGGGCCGCGTTACAATGAGCAGTTCTTC.